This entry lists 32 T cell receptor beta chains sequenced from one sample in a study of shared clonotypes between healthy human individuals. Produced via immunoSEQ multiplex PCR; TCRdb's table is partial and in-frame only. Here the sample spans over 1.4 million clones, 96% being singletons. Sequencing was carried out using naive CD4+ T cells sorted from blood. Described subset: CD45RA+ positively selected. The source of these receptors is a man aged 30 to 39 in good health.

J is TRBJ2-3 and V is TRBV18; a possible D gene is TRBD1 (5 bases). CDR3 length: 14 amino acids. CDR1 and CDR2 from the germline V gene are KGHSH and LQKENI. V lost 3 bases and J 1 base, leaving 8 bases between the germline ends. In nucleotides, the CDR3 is TGTGCCAGCTCACCGGACACGGGCACAGATACGCAGTATTTT. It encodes CASSPDTGTDTQYF.

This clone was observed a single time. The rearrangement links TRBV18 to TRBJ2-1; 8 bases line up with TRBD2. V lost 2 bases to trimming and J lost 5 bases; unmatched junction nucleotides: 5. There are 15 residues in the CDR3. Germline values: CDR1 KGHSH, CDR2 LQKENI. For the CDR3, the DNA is TGTGCCAGCTCACCAAGTATAGCGGGACACAATGAGCAGTTCTTC. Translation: CASSPSIAGHNEQFF.

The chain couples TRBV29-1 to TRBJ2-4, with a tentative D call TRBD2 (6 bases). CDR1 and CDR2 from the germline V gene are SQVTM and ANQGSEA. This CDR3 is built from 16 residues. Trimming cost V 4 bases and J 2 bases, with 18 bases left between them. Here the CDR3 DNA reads TGCAGCGTTGGGGGACTGGGATTAGGAACCAAAAACATTCAGTACTTC. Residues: CSVGGLGLGTKNIQYF. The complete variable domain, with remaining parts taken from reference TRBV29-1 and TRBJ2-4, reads SAVISQKPSRDICQRGTSLTIQCQVDSQVTMMFWYRQQPGQSLTLIATANQGSEATYESGFVIDKFPISRPNLTFSTLTVSNMSPEDSSIYLCSVGGLGLGTKNIQYFGAGTRLSVL.

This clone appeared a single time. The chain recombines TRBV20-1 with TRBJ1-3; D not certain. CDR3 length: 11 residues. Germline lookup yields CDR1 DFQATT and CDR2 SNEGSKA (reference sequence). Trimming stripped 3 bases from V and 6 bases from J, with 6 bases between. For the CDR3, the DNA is TGCAGTGCTAGTTGGCTAAACACCATATATTTT. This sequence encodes CSASWLNTIYF.

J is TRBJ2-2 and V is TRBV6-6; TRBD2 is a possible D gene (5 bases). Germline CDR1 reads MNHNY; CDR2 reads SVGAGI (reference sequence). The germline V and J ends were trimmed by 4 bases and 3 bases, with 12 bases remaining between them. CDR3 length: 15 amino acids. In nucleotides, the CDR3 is TGTGCCAGCAGTTCCCTCGGAGGAGACACCGGGGAGCTGTTTTTT. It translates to CASSSLGGDTGELFF.

The CDR3 is CASRQTGGNEQYF. Here the CDR3 DNA reads TGTGCCAGCAGACAGACAGGGGGTAACGAGCAGTACTTC. The gene calls are TRBV5-4 and TRBJ2-7; 9 positions match TRBD1. Germline CDR1 is SGHNT and CDR2 is YYREEE (reference sequence). V lost 5 bases to trimming and J lost 5 bases; unmatched junction nucleotides: 5. The CDR3 length is 13 residues.

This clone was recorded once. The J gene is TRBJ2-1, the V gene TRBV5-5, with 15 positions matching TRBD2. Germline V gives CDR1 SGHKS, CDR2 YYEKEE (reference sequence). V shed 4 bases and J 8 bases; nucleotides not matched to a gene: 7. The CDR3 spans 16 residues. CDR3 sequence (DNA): TGTGCCAGCAGCAAAGACGGACTAGCGGGAGGGCATGAGCAGTTCTTC. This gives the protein CASSKDGLAGGHEQFF. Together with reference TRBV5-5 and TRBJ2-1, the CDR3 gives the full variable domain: DAGVTQSPTHLIKTRGQQVTLRCSPISGHKSVSWYQQVLGQGPQFIFQYYEKEERGRGNFPDRFSARQFPNYSSELNVNALLLGDSALYLCASSKDGLAGGHEQFFGPGTRLTVL.

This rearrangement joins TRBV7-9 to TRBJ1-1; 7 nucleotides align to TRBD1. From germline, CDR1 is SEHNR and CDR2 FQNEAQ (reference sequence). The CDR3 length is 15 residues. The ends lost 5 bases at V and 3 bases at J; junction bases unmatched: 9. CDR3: CASSAQQGRDTEAFF. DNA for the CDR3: TGTGCCAGCAGCGCCCAACAGGGGCGGGACACTGAAGCTTTCTTT.

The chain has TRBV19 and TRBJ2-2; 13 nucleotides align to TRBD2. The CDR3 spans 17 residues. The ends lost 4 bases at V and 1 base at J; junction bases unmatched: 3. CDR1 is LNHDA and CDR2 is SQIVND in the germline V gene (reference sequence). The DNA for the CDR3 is TGTGCCAGTAGTAAAGGGACTAGCGGGATGAACACCGGGGAGCTGTTTTTT. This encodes CASSKGTSGMNTGELFF.

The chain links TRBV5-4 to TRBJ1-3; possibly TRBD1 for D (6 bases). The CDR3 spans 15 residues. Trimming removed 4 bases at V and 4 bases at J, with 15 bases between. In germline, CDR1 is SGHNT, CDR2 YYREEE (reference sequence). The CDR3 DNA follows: TGTGCCAGCAGCCCCCCCCCAGGGGTAGGAAACACCATATATTTT. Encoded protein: CASSPPPGVGNTIYF.

The CDR3 sequence is CASSVDARPYEQYF. The CDR3 bases are TGTGCCAGCAGTGTTGACGCAAGACCCTACGAGCAGTACTTC. V is TRBV9 and J is TRBJ2-7; no clear D gene. The ends were cut back, 5 bases at V and 2 bases at J, with 14 bases in the middle. The CDR3 has 14 amino acids. The germline CDR1 and CDR2 sequences are SGDLS and YYNGEE.

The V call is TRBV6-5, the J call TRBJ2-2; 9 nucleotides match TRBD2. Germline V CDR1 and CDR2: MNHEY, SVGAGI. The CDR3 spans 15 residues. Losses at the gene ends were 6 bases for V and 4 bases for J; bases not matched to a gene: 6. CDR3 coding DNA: TGTGCCAGCAGCAGCGGGAGGCCCTTCACCGGGGAGCTGTTTTTT. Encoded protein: CASSSGRPFTGELFF.

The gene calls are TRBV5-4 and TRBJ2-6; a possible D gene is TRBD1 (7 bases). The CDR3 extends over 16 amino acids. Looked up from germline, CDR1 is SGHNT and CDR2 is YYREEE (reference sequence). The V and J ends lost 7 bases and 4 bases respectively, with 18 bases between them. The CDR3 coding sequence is TGTGCCAGCGTAGGGGCAGGGGGGTTCGGGGCCAACGTCCTGACTTTC. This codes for CASVGAGGFGANVLTF.

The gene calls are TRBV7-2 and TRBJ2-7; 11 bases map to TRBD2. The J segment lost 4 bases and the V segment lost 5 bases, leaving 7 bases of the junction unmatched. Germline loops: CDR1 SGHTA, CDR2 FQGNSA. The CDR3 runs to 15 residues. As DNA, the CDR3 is TGTGCCAGCAGCCCGTTGGGACTAGCGGATTACGAGCAGTACTTC. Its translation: CASSPLGLADYEQYF. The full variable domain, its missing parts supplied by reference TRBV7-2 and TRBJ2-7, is GAGVSQSPSNKVTEKGKDVELRCDPISGHTALYWYRQSLGQGLEFLIYFQGNSAPDKSGLPSDRFSAERTGGSVSTLTIQRTQQEDSAVYLCASSPLGLADYEQYFGPGTRLTVT.

CDR3 sequence reads: CASSDVTSGRRSEQYF. The CDR3 DNA reads TGTGCCAGTAGTGACGTAACTAGCGGGAGAAGGAGCGAGCAGTACTTC. The chain uses TRBV19 and TRBJ2-7; TRBD2 aligns across 11 bases. Germline trimming cut 5 bases from V and 6 bases from J; bases unmatched to any gene: 12. The length of the CDR3 is 16 residues. Germline V gives CDR1 LNHDA, CDR2 SQIVND (reference sequence). The whole variable domain, remainder taken from reference TRBV19 and TRBJ2-7, is DGGITQSPKYLFRKEGQNVTLSCEQNLNHDAMYWYRQDPGQGLRLIYYSQIVNDFQKGDIAEGYSVSREKKESFPLTVTSAQKNPTAFYLCASSDVTSGRRSEQYFGPGTRLTVT.

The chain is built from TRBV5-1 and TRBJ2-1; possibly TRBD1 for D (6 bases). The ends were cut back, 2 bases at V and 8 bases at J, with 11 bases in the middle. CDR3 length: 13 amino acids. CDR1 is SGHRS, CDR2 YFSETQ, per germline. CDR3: CASSFMGADEQFF. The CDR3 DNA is TGCGCCAGCAGCTTTATGGGGGCGGATGAGCAGTTCTTC.

In DNA form, the CDR3 reads TGTGCCAGCAGCGTAGCACCCCAGGGGACCAGCTACGAGCAGTACTTC. Its translation is CASSVAPQGTSYEQYF. This sequence joins TRBV9 and TRBJ2-7, with D possibly TRBD1 on 6 matching bases. Germline-derived CDR1 and CDR2 are SGDLS and YYNGEE. CDR3 length: 16 amino acids. V was trimmed by 0 bases and J by 3 bases, leaving 16 bases between them. The entire variable domain, with the rest obtained from reference TRBV9 and TRBJ2-7, is as follows: DSGVTQTPKHLITATGQRVTLRCSPRSGDLSVYWYQQSLDQGLQFLIQYYNGEERAKGNILERFSAQQFPDLHSELNLSSLELGDSALYFCASSVAPQGTSYEQYFGPGTRLTVT.

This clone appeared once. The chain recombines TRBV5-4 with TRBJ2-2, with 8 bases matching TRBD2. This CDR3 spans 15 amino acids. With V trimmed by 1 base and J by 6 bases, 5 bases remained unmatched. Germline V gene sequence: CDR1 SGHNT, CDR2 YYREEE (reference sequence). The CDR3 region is CASSLPAGGPGELFF. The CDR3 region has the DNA TGTGCCAGCAGCTTGCCGGCGGGAGGCCCCGGGGAGCTGTTTTTT. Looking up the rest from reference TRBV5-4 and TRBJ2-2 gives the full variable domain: ETGVTQSPTHLIKTRGQQVTLRCSSQSGHNTVSWYQQALGQGPQFIFQYYREEENGRGNFPPRFSGLQFPNYSSELNVNALELDDSALYLCASSLPAGGPGELFFGEGSRLTVL.

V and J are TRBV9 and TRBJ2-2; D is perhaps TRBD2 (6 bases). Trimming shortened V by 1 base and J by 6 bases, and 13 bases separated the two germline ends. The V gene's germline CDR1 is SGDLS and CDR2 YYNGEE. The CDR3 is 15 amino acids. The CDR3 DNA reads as TGTGCCAGCAGCGTAACCCTCGGAGGGCCCGGGGAGCTGTTTTTT. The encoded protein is CASSVTLGGPGELFF.

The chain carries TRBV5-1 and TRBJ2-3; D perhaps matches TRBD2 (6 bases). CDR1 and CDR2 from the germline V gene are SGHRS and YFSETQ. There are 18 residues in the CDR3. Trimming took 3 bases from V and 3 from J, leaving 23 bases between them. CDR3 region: CASSYSHLEGYGTDTQYF. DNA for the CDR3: TGCGCCAGCAGCTACTCTCACCTGGAGGGGTACGGGACAGATACGCAGTATTTT.

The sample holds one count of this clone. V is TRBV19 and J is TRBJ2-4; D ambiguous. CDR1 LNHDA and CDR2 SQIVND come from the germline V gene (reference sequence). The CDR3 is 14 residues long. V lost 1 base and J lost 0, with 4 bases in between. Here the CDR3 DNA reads TGTGCCAGTAGTATAGCGGGAGCCAAAAACATTCAGTACTTC. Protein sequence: CASSIAGAKNIQYF.

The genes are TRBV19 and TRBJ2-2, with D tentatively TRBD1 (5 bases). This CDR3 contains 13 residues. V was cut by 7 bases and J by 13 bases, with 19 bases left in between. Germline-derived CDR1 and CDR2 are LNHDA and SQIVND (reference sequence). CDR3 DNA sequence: TGTGCCAGTAACAGGCTCCCCGACCCCCGGCTGTTTTTT. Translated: CASNRLPDPRLFF.

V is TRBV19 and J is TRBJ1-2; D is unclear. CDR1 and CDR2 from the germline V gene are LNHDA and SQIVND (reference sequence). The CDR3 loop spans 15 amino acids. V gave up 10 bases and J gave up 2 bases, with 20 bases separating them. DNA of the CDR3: TGTGCCACCATTGGGTTTGGCCTTCGAAACTATGGCTACACCTTC. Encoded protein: CATIGFGLRNYGYTF.

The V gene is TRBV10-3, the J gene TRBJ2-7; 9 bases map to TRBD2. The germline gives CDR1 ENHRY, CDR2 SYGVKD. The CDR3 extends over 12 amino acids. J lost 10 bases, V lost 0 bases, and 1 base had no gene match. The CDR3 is CAISESGLAQYF. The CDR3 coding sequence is TGTGCCATCAGTGAGTCGGGACTAGCACAGTACTTC.

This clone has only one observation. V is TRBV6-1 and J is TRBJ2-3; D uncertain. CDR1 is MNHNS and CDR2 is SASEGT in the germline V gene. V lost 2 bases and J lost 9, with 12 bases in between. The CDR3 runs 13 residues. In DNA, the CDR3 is TGTGCCAGCAGTGAATTCTCTTCGGTAACGCAGTATTTT. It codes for CASSEFSSVTQYF.

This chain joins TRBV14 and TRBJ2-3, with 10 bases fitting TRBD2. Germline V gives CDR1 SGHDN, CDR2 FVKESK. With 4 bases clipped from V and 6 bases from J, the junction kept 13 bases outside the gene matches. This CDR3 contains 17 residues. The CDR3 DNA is TGTGCCAGCAGCCCTATCGGACTAGCGGCCGCCATTGATACGCAGTATTTT. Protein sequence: CASSPIGLAAAIDTQYF.

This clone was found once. CDR3: CATSTRTGYNEQFF. The CDR3 nucleotides are TGTGCCACCAGCACCCGGACAGGCTACAATGAGCAGTTCTTC. The chain has TRBV15 and TRBJ2-1; the match to TRBD1 covers 7 bases. The V gene's germline CDR1 is LNHNV and CDR2 YYDKDF (reference sequence). The CDR3 sequence is 14 residues long. With V trimmed by 4 bases and J by 3 bases, 3 bases remained unmatched.

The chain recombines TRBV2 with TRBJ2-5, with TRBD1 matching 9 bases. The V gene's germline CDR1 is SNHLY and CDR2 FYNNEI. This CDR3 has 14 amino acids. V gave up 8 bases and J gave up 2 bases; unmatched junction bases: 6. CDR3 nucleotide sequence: TGTGCCAGCCAGGGACAGGGCCCACAAGAGACCCAGTACTTC. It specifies CASQGQGPQETQYF.

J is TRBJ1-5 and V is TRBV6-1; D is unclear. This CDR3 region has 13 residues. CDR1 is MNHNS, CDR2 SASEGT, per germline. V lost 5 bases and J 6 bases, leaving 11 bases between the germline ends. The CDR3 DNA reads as TGTGCCAGCAGTCGGACGGGTGGTCAGCCCCAGCATTTT. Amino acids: CASSRTGGQPQHF.

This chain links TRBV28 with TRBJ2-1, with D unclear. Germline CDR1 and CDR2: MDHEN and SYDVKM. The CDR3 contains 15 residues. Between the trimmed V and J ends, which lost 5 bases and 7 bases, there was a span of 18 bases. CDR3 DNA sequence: TGTGCCAGCAGTCCTCCGCCGAACCCTATTAATGAGCAGTTCTTC. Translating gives CASSPPPNPINEQFF.

CDR3 bases: TGTGCCAGCTCACCTCCGGCGGGGACAATGACAGATACGCAGTATTTT. It translates to CASSPPAGTMTDTQYF. The gene calls are TRBV18 and TRBJ2-3; either TRBD1 or TRBD2 may fit D (6 bases each). The length of the CDR3 is 16 residues. Trimming pared 3 bases from V and 3 bases from J, leaving 16 bases between. Germline V gene sequence: CDR1 KGHSH, CDR2 LQKENI.

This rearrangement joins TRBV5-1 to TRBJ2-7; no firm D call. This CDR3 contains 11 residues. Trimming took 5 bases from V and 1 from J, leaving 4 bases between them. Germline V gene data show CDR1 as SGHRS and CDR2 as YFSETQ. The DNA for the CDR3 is TGCGCCAGCAGGGAGTCCTACGAGCAGTACTTC. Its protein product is CASRESYEQYF.